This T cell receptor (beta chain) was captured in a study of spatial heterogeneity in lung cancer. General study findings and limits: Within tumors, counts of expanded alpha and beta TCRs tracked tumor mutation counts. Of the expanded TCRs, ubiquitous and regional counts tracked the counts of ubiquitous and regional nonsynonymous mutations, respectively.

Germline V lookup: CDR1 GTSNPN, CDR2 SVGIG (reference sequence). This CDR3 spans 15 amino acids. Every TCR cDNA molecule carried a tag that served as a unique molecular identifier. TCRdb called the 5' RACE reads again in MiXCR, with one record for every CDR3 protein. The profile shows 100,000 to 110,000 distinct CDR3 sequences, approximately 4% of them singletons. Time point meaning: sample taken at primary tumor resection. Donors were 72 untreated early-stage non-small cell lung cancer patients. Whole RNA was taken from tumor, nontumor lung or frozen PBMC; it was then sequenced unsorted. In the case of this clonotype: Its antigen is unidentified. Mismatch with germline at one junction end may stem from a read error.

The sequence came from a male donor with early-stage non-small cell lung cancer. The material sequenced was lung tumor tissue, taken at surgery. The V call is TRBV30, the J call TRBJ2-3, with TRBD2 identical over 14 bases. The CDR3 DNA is TGTGACTGGAGTGAGGGACTAGCGGGAGCAGATACGCAGTATTTT. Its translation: CDWSEGLAGADTQYF.